This T cell receptor beta chain was documented in a study of CD8 T cells in Susac syndrome (dated by TCRdb to the late 2010s). The study in broad terms: The study used repertoire sequencing to test whether antigen drove CD8+ T cell activation and differentiation in Susac syndrome. The clonality of the CD8+ T cell repertoire was compared across over 9 healthy donors, about 14 Susac syndrome patients and about 15 multiple sclerosis patients. Broader findings and caveats from the paper: The number of individuals in the TCR sequencing and HLA analysis was recognized as being relatively small.

RNA was extracted using the RNeasy kit, and about 0.45 to 1 microgram was reverse transcribed with random hexamers. The immunoSEQ multiplex PCR assay, covering 54 Vbeta and 13 Jbeta segments, was used to amplify TCR beta CDR3 regions. To correct PCR amplification bias, a synthetic template baseline was used for both primer optimization and computational correction. From the authors' description of their analysis: Reads were assigned to V, D and J genes according to IMGT and analyzed in immunoSEQ Analyzer, with only productive sequences retained. To calculate clonality, Shannon entropy was normalized by log2 of the number of productive unique sequences and then subtracted from one. Public and private clones were assessed among the 100 most prevalent clones of each patient and control. Clones were defined as Susac-specific if absent from the healthy and MS cohorts, from more than 900 published viral clones and from other ImmuneACCESS disease sequences. TCRdb reprocessed the public reads (quality trimming at Q25 with fastp, clone calling with MiXCR) and kept in-frame beta chains. Rows with one shared CDR3 protein collapse into an entry with the most common genes and DNA. The V and J calls shown here were made by TCRdb, not taken from the authors' results. Present in this sample are over 350,000 distinct CDR3 sequences, 85% of which were seen just once. Approximately 0.11% of the sample is in the top ten clones.

As encoded in the germline V gene, CDR1 is MGHRA while CDR2 is YSYEKL. The cysteine opens and the phenylalanine closes a CDR3 of 15 amino acids. Just CDR3 DNA is preserved here, 45 bases in frame from base 1. V lost 3 bases and J lost 1 base, and the count of bases not matched to a germline gene is 4. Peripheral blood CD8+ and CD4+ T cells from healthy donors, Susac syndrome patients and multiple sclerosis patients were profiled using high-throughput TCR beta sequencing. Treatment-naive patients with stable or active relapsing-remitting disease fulfilling revised McDonald criteria were used as multiple sclerosis controls. Bulk CD8+ and CD4+ T cells were purified magnetically by negative isolation, whereas CD8+ TEMRA cells were enriched by FACS. Blood was collected in EDTA tubes and processed within 24 hours, with PBMCs isolated through density gradient centrifugation. PBMCs intended for TCR sequencing were cryopreserved in liquid nitrogen and thawed later in a water bath at 37 degrees C. The sorted or isolated CD4+, CD8+ and CD8+ TEMRA cells reached a purity of at least 90%.

About this clonotype: What this receptor recognizes is not known. Nothing much larger sits one base from this clone, and base qualities are not available.

The sequence derives from a human donor with multiple sclerosis. Source material: CD8+ T cells from PBMCs. Recombination joined TRBV4-1 with TRBJ1-1; 8 bases in the junction line up with TRBD1. CDR3 sequence: CASSHPGTGNTEAFF. The DNA reads TGCGCCAGCAGCCACCCCGGGACAGGGAACACTGAAGCTTTCTTT.